The next 18 T cell receptor beta chains were all read from a single sample in a study of T cell responses to AZD1222 COVID-19 vaccine. The assay was immunoSEQ multiplex PCR, and TCRdb's table has in-frame clones only and misses some. Of 90,000 to 150,000 clones in the sample, about 87% were seen once. This specimen consisted of peripheral blood, obtained on day 0 of AZD1222 vaccination. The origin of the receptors is an adult in good health.

The chain employs TRBV7-9 and TRBJ2-3; D perhaps matches TRBD1 (6 bases). V was pared by 4 bases and J by 6 bases, with 8 bases between. The CDR3 totals 12 residues. Germline V gene sequence: CDR1 SEHNR, CDR2 FQNEAQ (reference sequence). The CDR3 reads CASSSRGDTQYF. DNA for the CDR3: TGTGCCAGCAGCTCAAGGGGGGATACGCAGTATTTT.

The genes are TRBV29-1 and TRBJ2-3, with a tentative D call TRBD2 (6 bases). Trimming pared 6 bases from V and 2 bases from J, leaving 12 bases between. CDR1 is SQVTM and CDR2 is ANQGSEA in the germline V gene. The CDR3 runs to 13 residues. The CDR3 here is CSVTGELTDTQYF. The CDR3 DNA sequence: TGCAGCGTCACGGGGGAGCTCACAGATACGCAGTATTTT.

The rearrangement links TRBV10-1 to TRBJ1-1, with 9 bases lining up with TRBD1. Germline CDR1 reads WNHNN; CDR2 reads SYGVQD (reference sequence). This CDR3 contains 15 residues. Trimming at V came to 3 bases and at J to 5 bases, leaving 7 bases not matched to a gene. CDR3 region: CASSDQGQGFTEAFF. The CDR3 bases are TGCGCCAGCAGTGATCAGGGACAGGGATTTACTGAAGCTTTCTTT.

V is TRBV4-3 and J is TRBJ1-1; D uncertain. Germline loops: CDR1 LGHNA, CDR2 YSLEER. V was shortened by 0 bases and J by 10 bases, with 12 bases between the two germline ends. The CDR3 extends over 13 amino acids. This CDR3 reads CASSQDYYNGAFF. The CDR3 nucleotides read TGCGCCAGCAGCCAAGACTACTATAACGGAGCTTTCTTT.

The CDR3 nucleotides read TGTGCCAGCAGCTTAGAGGTTGTAGGGGGTGAGACCCAGTACTTC. Translating it yields CASSLEVVGGETQYF. The V and J genes are TRBV11-2 and TRBJ2-5, with D perhaps TRBD1 (6 bases). The CDR3 is 15 residues long. V lost 0 bases and J lost 5, with 13 bases in between. Germline V gene sequence: CDR1 SGHAT, CDR2 FQNNGV.

CDR3 sequence (DNA): TGTGCCAGCTCACCGACAGGGGTGGACACTGAAGCTTTCTTT. It is translated as CASSPTGVDTEAFF. The chain employs TRBV18 and TRBJ1-1; TRBD1 matches at 8 bases. After removal of 3 bases from V and 3 bases from J, the junction contained 3 bases not matched to a gene. Per germline, CDR1 KGHSH and CDR2 LQKENI. CDR3 length: 14 amino acids.

CDR3 sequence: CASSQGFEVTEAFF. CDR3 sequence (DNA): TGTGCCAGCAGCCAAGGGTTTGAGGTCACTGAAGCTTTCTTT. V gene TRBV3-1 (or the pseudogene TRBV3-2) combines with J gene TRBJ1-1; no definite D call. The CDR3 covers 14 residues. Germline CDR1 is LGHDT and CDR2 is YNNKEL (reference sequence). Trimming stripped 1 base from V and 4 bases from J, with 10 bases between.

The chain is built from TRBV5-4 and TRBJ1-1; 8 nucleotides match TRBD1. The CDR3 loop spans 14 amino acids. With 2 bases clipped from V and 5 bases from J, the junction kept 5 bases outside the gene matches. Germline CDR1 SGHNT, CDR2 YYREEE (reference sequence). The CDR3 here is CASSFQGAGTEAFF. DNA for the CDR3: TGTGCCAGCAGCTTCCAGGGGGCAGGTACTGAAGCTTTCTTT.

The genes are TRBV27 and TRBJ1-6; a possible D gene is TRBD1 (5 bases). This CDR3 region has 15 residues. Germline CDR1 is MNHEY and CDR2 is SMNVEV (reference sequence). With 3 bases removed from V and 6 bases from J, the gap between germline ends came to 12 bases. CDR3 in amino acids: CASSFSYGGNSPLHF. The CDR3 nucleotides are TGTGCCAGCAGTTTTTCTTACGGGGGTAATTCACCCCTCCACTTT.

This clone was observed a few times. The CDR3 sequence: CASSQFQGGGNTIYF. DNA for the CDR3: TGTGCCAGCAGCCAGTTCCAGGGGGGCGGAAACACCATATATTTT. The chain couples TRBV3-1 (or the pseudogene TRBV3-2) to TRBJ1-3, with TRBD1 matching 7 bases. V lost 3 bases, J lost 4 bases, and 6 bases stayed unmatched. The germline V gene encodes CDR1 LGHDT and CDR2 YNNKEL (reference sequence). This CDR3 is built from 15 residues.

J is TRBJ1-1 and V is TRBV4-3; D might be TRBD1 (5 bases). Between the trimmed V and J ends, which lost 3 bases and 1 base, there was a span of 9 bases. Per the germline V gene, CDR1 is LGHNA and CDR2 is YSLEER. This CDR3 spans 14 amino acids. The DNA for the CDR3 is TGCGCCAGCAGCCACTCGGACACGAACACTGAAGCTTTCTTT. Translating it yields CASSHSDTNTEAFF.

This clone was observed a single time. This chain uses TRBV9 with TRBJ1-2; TRBD1 might be the D (5 bases). CDR1 and CDR2 (germline): SGDLS, YYNGEE. This CDR3 comprises 13 residues. V lost 4 bases to trimming and J lost 7 bases, with 14 bases between them. CDR3 sequence reads: CASSQDSWSGYTF. Here the CDR3 DNA reads TGTGCCAGCAGCCAAGACAGTTGGTCTGGCTACACCTTC.

The rearrangement joins TRBV28 to TRBJ1-2; D is unclear. In germline, CDR1 is MDHEN, CDR2 SYDVKM. Trimming pared 5 bases from V and 7 bases from J, leaving 14 bases between. The CDR3 is made up of 13 amino acids. This CDR3 is CASSPPTPGGYTF. The CDR3 DNA is TGTGCCAGCAGTCCCCCCACACCGGGTGGCTACACCTTC.

The chain carries TRBV18 and TRBJ2-5; D is uncertain. This CDR3 contains 14 residues. With 2 bases removed from V and 1 base from J, the gap between germline ends came to 8 bases. The germline CDR1 and CDR2 sequences are KGHSH and LQKENI. The CDR3 spells CASSPGRFQETQYF. The DNA of the CDR3 is TGTGCCAGCTCACCAGGGCGGTTCCAAGAGACCCAGTACTTC.

The V call is TRBV6-2 or TRBV6-3, the J call TRBJ1-5; 9 bases are shared with TRBD1. J gave up 5 bases and V 5 bases, and 7 bases lay outside the gene matches. This CDR3 region has 15 residues. Germline V gives CDR1 MNHEY, CDR2 SVGEGT. CDR3 coding DNA: TGTGCCAGCAGTCCGACCGGGACAGGGTATCAGCCCCAGCATTTT. This gives the protein CASSPTGTGYQPQHF.

The J gene is TRBJ2-7, the V gene TRBV4-3; weak D call: TRBD1 (6 bases). The V end lost 4 bases, the J end lost 1 base, and 17 bases lay between the germline ends. CDR1 and CDR2 from the germline V gene are LGHNA and YSLEER. The CDR3 is 16 amino acids. The CDR3 DNA follows: TGCGCCAGCAGCCTCACGGCGAAGGGGGTTTCCTACGAGCAGTACTTC. Translated: CASSLTAKGVSYEQYF.

V usage is TRBV20-1 and J usage is TRBJ2-5; D perhaps matches TRBD1 (6 bases). The CDR3 contains 14 residues. Trimming removed 3 bases from V and 2 bases from J, with 13 bases in between. The V gene's germline CDR1 is DFQATT and CDR2 SNEGSKA (reference sequence). In DNA, the CDR3 is TGCAGTGCTAGTCACGGACAGAGACAAGAGACCCAGTACTTC. Translation gives CSASHGQRQETQYF.

The chain carries TRBV6-2 or TRBV6-3 and TRBJ1-1, with TRBD1 matching 9 bases. Germline lookup yields CDR1 MNHEY and CDR2 SVGEGT. The CDR3 length is 17 residues. After removal of 1 base from V and 11 bases from J, the junction contained 17 bases not matched to a gene. The CDR3 protein is CASSYFAGTGMGFGAFF. CDR3 in DNA: TGTGCCAGCAGTTACTTCGCCGGGACAGGGATGGGTTTTGGGGCTTTCTTT.